The 24 T cell receptor beta chains below come from one sample, sequenced in a study of blood T cell repertoires in COVID-19. TCRdb's copy holds only in-frame clones and misses some; the assay was immunoSEQ multiplex PCR. The data hold some 190,000 clones, with about 88% observed a single time. The sample comprised peripheral blood. Receptor source: a woman between 40 and 50 years old who had recovered from COVID-19.

The chain has TRBV5-1 and TRBJ2-7, with 8 bases lining up with TRBD1. Germline-derived CDR1 and CDR2 are SGHRS and YFSETQ. V gave up 7 bases and J gave up 6 bases; unmatched junction bases: 9. The CDR3 is 13 amino acids. CDR3 residues: CASFERTGFEQYF. Written as DNA, the CDR3 is TGCGCCAGCTTCGAACGGACAGGGTTCGAGCAGTACTTC.

The gene calls are TRBV12-3 or TRBV12-4 and TRBJ1-1, with D perhaps TRBD1 (6 bases). V lost 5 bases, J lost 6 bases, and 13 bases lay in between. CDR3 size: 13 residues. The chain's CDR3 is CASSISQGAEAFF. The CDR3 DNA sequence: TGTGCCAGCAGTATCTCACAGGGCGCTGAAGCTTTCTTT.

This CDR3 is CASSLGGALSYEQYF. The CDR3 nucleotides read TGTGCCAGCAGTTTAGGGGGGGCCCTCTCCTACGAGCAGTACTTC. This chain links TRBV27 with TRBJ2-7; TRBD2 is a possible D gene (7 bases). This CDR3 has 15 amino acids. V shed 2 bases and J shed 0 bases, with 11 bases lying between them. Germline V gene lookup returns CDR1 MNHEY and CDR2 SMNVEV (reference sequence).

This clone was seen only a few times. The sample has other DNA sequences that encode this CDR3 too. The rearrangement links TRBV25-1 to TRBJ1-2; TRBD1 aligns across 10 bases. Losses at the gene ends were 4 bases for V and 7 bases for J; bases not matched to a gene: 0. The CDR3 sequence is 12 residues long. Germline V gives CDR1 MGHDK, CDR2 SYGVNS. The CDR3 DNA is TGTGCCAGCAGTGGGGACAGGGGTGGCTACACCTTC. Its translation: CASSGDRGGYTF.

This chain uses TRBV4-2 with TRBJ2-5, with unresolved D. Trimming left V 3 bases short and J 7 bases short, with 18 bases between. Germline V gene lookup returns CDR1 LGHNA and CDR2 YNFKEQ. This CDR3 has 15 residues. The CDR3 coding sequence is TGTGCCAGCAGCCAGAATTCCCCAGGCTTGGGGACCCAGTACTTC. Translating gives CASSQNSPGLGTQYF.

This rearrangement joins TRBV3-1 (or the pseudogene TRBV3-2) to TRBJ2-7; D is ambiguous. Trimming left V 0 bases short and J 6 bases short, with 9 bases between. The CDR3 has 13 amino acids. Germline V gene data show CDR1 as LGHDT and CDR2 as YNNKEL (reference sequence). CDR3 sequence reads: CASSQDSRGEQYF. The CDR3 region has the DNA TGTGCCAGCAGCCAAGATAGTCGAGGCGAGCAGTACTTC.

The V and J genes are TRBV28 and TRBJ1-2; the D is unclear. The CDR3 runs to 13 residues. The ends were cut back, 7 bases at V and 5 bases at J, with 14 bases in the middle. Germline V gene data show CDR1 as MDHEN and CDR2 as SYDVKM. CDR3 region: CASNKRSRYGYTF. CDR3 nucleotide sequence: TGTGCCAGCAATAAACGGAGCAGATATGGCTACACCTTC.

CDR3 sequence (DNA): TGTGCCAGCAGCAGACAGGAGCAGCCCCAGCATTTT. As protein: CASSRQEQPQHF. The gene calls are TRBV12-3 or TRBV12-4 and TRBJ1-5; a possible D gene is TRBD1 (6 bases). This CDR3 spans 12 amino acids. Trimming stripped 6 bases from V and 7 bases from J, with 10 bases between.

The chain joins TRBV4-3 to TRBJ2-1; 7 positions match TRBD1. CDR1 and CDR2 from the germline V gene are LGHNA and YSLEER. The CDR3 is made up of 18 amino acids. The V segment lost 6 bases and the J segment 3 bases; nucleotides outside the gene matches: 17. The CDR3 region is CASSMSVLGQIIYNEQFF. The CDR3 region has the DNA TGCGCCAGCAGTATGTCTGTTTTGGGACAGATAATCTACAATGAGCAGTTCTTC.

The chain employs TRBV28 and TRBJ2-3, with 7 bases that match TRBD1. V gave up 4 bases and J gave up 3 bases; unmatched junction bases: 7. The V gene's germline CDR1 is MDHEN and CDR2 SYDVKM. The CDR3 runs 15 residues. CDR3 sequence: CASSWDRRGTDTQYF. The DNA for the CDR3 is TGTGCCAGCAGTTGGGACAGAAGGGGAACAGATACGCAGTATTTT.

The chain employs TRBV19 and TRBJ2-1; no definite D call. Trimming took 7 bases from V and 0 from J, leaving 13 bases between them. The CDR3 has 15 amino acids. Germline lookup yields CDR1 LNHDA and CDR2 SQIVND (reference sequence). CDR3: CASIETPSSYNEQFF. DNA for the CDR3: TGTGCCAGTATTGAAACCCCGAGCTCCTACAATGAGCAGTTCTTC.

The V gene is TRBV12-3 or TRBV12-4, the J gene TRBJ1-1, with D unclear. Trimming removed 6 bases from V and 3 bases from J, with 8 bases in between. CDR3 size: 12 residues. The CDR3 nucleotides are TGTGCCAGCAGGCGCGGGGACACTGAAGCTTTCTTT. It yields the protein CASRRGDTEAFF.

This sequence joins TRBV3-1 (or the pseudogene TRBV3-2) and TRBJ2-3, with 13 bases fitting TRBD2. The V segment lost 0 bases and the J segment 4 bases; nucleotides outside the gene matches: 7. The CDR3 totals 18 residues. Germline CDR1 reads LGHDT; CDR2 reads YNNKEL (reference sequence). In DNA form, the CDR3 reads TGTGCCAGCAGCCAAGATCAACTAGCGGGAGGGCCCGCAGATACGCAGTATTTT. Its translation is CASSQDQLAGGPADTQYF.

This sequence joins TRBV3-1 (or the pseudogene TRBV3-2) and TRBJ1-2, with a weak D call TRBD1 (6 bases). This CDR3 is built from 19 residues. Trimming shortened V by 4 bases and J by 8 bases, and 32 bases separated the two germline ends. Germline lookup yields CDR1 LGHDT and CDR2 YNNKEL (reference sequence). CDR3 in DNA: TGTGCCAGCAGCCGGAGTCCAGGAGCCGTGACAGGAGTTTCTGACGGCTACACCTTC. Translation: CASSRSPGAVTGVSDGYTF.

This chain uses TRBV6-5 with TRBJ2-5, with a weak D call TRBD1 (6 bases). V dropped 11 bases and J dropped 5 bases, with 15 bases sitting between them. Germline V CDR1 and CDR2: MNHEY, SVGAGI. The CDR3 runs to 12 residues. The CDR3 sequence is CAAGKGVETQYF. DNA for the CDR3: TGTGCCGCAGGGAAGGGGGTTGAGACCCAGTACTTC.

V usage is TRBV7-2 and J usage is TRBJ2-5; TRBD2 aligns across 11 bases. CDR3 length: 14 amino acids. Germline lookup yields CDR1 SGHTA and CDR2 FQGNSA. The V segment lost 6 bases and the J segment 4 bases; nucleotides outside the gene matches: 4. The CDR3: CASSTSGSPETQYF. As DNA, the CDR3 is TGTGCCAGCAGTACTAGCGGGAGTCCAGAGACCCAGTACTTC.

By sample share, this clone is large. The rearrangement joins TRBV7-9 to TRBJ2-1; TRBD1 agrees at 7 bases. Unmatched junction bases numbered 6, after V lost 5 bases and J lost 2 bases. Looked up from germline, CDR1 is SEHNR and CDR2 is FQNEAQ (reference sequence). The CDR3 contains 15 residues. The CDR3 bases are TGTGCCAGCAGCGCCCGGGACAGACCCTACAATGAGCAGTTCTTC. This translates into CASSARDRPYNEQFF.

The CDR3 region is CSVTPGQGAVGSEAFF. In DNA form, the CDR3 reads TGCAGCGTTACTCCGGGACAGGGGGCTGTCGGGTCTGAAGCTTTCTTT. This chain connects TRBV29-1 to TRBJ1-1, with 12 nucleotides matching TRBD1. The CDR3 length is 16 residues. Germline V gene sequence: CDR1 SQVTM, CDR2 ANQGSEA. J lost 6 bases, V lost 5 bases, and 13 bases had no gene match.

This chain connects TRBV18 to TRBJ1-1, with 9 positions matching TRBD1. Germline loops: CDR1 KGHSH, CDR2 LQKENI. This CDR3 contains 15 residues. V gave up 2 bases and J gave up 6 bases; unmatched junction bases: 7. This chain's CDR3 is CASSPRQGDHAEAFF. CDR3 coding DNA: TGTGCCAGCTCACCAAGACAGGGGGACCATGCTGAAGCTTTCTTT.

The J gene is TRBJ1-1, the V gene TRBV28; D unclear. This CDR3 spans 14 amino acids. V gave up 3 bases and J gave up 3 bases, with 11 bases separating them. Germline CDR1 is MDHEN and CDR2 is SYDVKM. This chain's CDR3 is CASSFRLVDTEAFF. The DNA of the CDR3 is TGTGCCAGCAGTTTCAGGTTGGTGGACACTGAAGCTTTCTTT. Looking up the rest from reference TRBV28 and TRBJ1-1 gives the full variable domain: DVKVTQSSRYLVKRTGEKVFLECVQDMDHENMFWYRQDPGLGLRLIYFSYDVKMKEKGDIPEGYSVSREKKERFSLILESASTNQTSMYLCASSFRLVDTEAFFGQGTRLTVV.

The rearrangement links TRBV7-9 to TRBJ2-3; 10 bases match TRBD2. The germline CDR1 and CDR2 sequences are SEHNR and FQNEAQ (reference sequence). The CDR3 loop spans 16 amino acids. The trim removed 6 bases at V and 4 bases at J, leaving 10 bases unmatched. CDR3 region: CASRPASGREPDTQYF. The CDR3 coding sequence is TGTGCCAGCAGACCCGCTAGCGGGAGAGAGCCAGATACGCAGTATTTT.

This clone came up a few times. V is TRBV7-6 and J is TRBJ2-1, with D perhaps TRBD2 (6 bases). Trimming left V 3 bases short and J 5 bases short, with 11 bases between. This CDR3 has 14 amino acids. CDR1 and CDR2 from the germline V gene are SGHVS and FNYEAQ. The CDR3 DNA reads TGTGCCAGCAGCTTGGGACTGTTCAACAATGAGCAGTTCTTC. This gives the protein CASSLGLFNNEQFF.

V gene TRBV19 combines with J gene TRBJ1-6; weak D call: TRBD1 (5 bases). From germline, CDR1 is LNHDA and CDR2 SQIVND (reference sequence). The germline V and J ends were trimmed by 5 bases and 3 bases, with 8 bases remaining between them. This CDR3 is 14 amino acids long. CDR3 nucleotides: TGTGCCAGTAGTGGAGACAGCTATAATTCACCCCTCCACTTT. This codes for CASSGDSYNSPLHF.

CDR3 protein: CASSLLDRGREKLFF. The CDR3 coding sequence is TGTGCCAGCAGCTTATTGGACAGGGGGCGTGAAAAACTGTTTTTT. The chain carries TRBV7-8 and TRBJ1-4; 11 nucleotides agree with TRBD1. The CDR3 totals 15 residues. With V trimmed by 2 bases and J by 7 bases, 3 bases remained unmatched. In germline, CDR1 is SGHVS, CDR2 FQNEAQ.